What follows are 14 T cell receptor beta chains derived from one specimen sequenced in a study of blood T cell repertoires in COVID-19. Profiled with immunoSEQ multiplex PCR; TCRdb holds only in-frame clones, not every one. The data show approximately 200,000 clones, 86% seen once. Sample: PBMCs or T cells enriched from blood (not recorded which). Receptors were obtained from a woman under 40 who had recovered from COVID-19.

In regard to this clone: Other nucleotide sequences in the sample specify the same CDR3. The CDR3 is CASSSSSYEQYF. The CDR3, as DNA: TGTGCCAGCAGCTCCTCCTCCTACGAGCAGTACTTC. This rearrangement joins TRBV28 to TRBJ2-7; D remains unclear. Trimming shortened V by 6 bases and J by 0 bases, and 6 bases separated the two germline ends. The CDR3 runs 12 residues. Germline V gives CDR1 MDHEN, CDR2 SYDVKM.

This sequence joins TRBV25-1 and TRBJ2-4, with TRBD1 identical over 7 bases. The V segment lost 3 bases and the J segment 3 bases; nucleotides outside the gene matches: 2. Germline-derived CDR1 and CDR2 are MGHDK and SYGVNS. The CDR3 length is 14 residues. CDR3 region: CASSDWDSKNIQYF. The CDR3 region has the DNA TGTGCCAGCAGTGACTGGGACAGCAAAAACATTCAGTACTTC.

The J gene is TRBJ1-1, the V gene TRBV3-1 (or the pseudogene TRBV3-2); D uncertain. The germline V gene has CDR1 LGHDT and CDR2 YNNKEL (reference sequence). The V gene lost 4 bases and the J gene lost 5 bases, with 8 bases spanning the gap. This CDR3 region has 12 residues. CDR3 sequence: CASSRGGTEAFF. CDR3 in DNA: TGTGCCAGCAGCCGCGGAGGGACTGAAGCTTTCTTT.

The rearrangement uses TRBV7-8 and TRBJ2-1; the D gene is possibly TRBD1 (6 bases). This CDR3 is built from 16 residues. From germline, CDR1 is SGHVS and CDR2 FQNEAQ. Deletions cut 1 base from V and 2 bases from J, with 12 bases between. The CDR3 DNA sequence: TGTGCCAGCAGCTTAGGTAGCCAGGGGCCCTACAATGAGCAGTTCTTC. Amino acids: CASSLGSQGPYNEQFF. Full variable domain (remainder filled in from reference TRBV7-8 and TRBJ2-1): GAGVSQSPRYKVAKRGQDVALRCDPISGHVSLFWYQQALGQGPEFLTYFQNEAQLDKSGLPSDRFFAERPEGSVSTLKIQRTQQEDSAVYLCASSLGSQGPYNEQFFGPGTRLTVL.

The rearrangement links TRBV2 to TRBJ1-2; TRBD1 agrees at 7 bases. Per the germline V gene, CDR1 is SNHLY and CDR2 is FYNNEI. Trimming at V came to 6 bases and at J to 8 bases, leaving 18 bases not matched to a gene. This CDR3 spans 16 amino acids. This chain's CDR3 is CASSLETGLIAGGYTF. The CDR3 DNA sequence: TGTGCCAGCAGCCTAGAGACAGGGTTAATTGCGGGCGGCTACACCTTC.

The chain is built from TRBV28 and TRBJ2-7, with D maybe TRBD2 (5 bases). The V end was cut by 8 bases, the J end by 0 bases, with 17 bases between. Germline values: CDR1 MDHEN, CDR2 SYDVKM. The CDR3 is 15 residues long. This CDR3 is CASAYASGSSYEQYF. CDR3 bases: TGTGCCAGCGCATACGCAAGCGGTAGCTCCTACGAGCAGTACTTC. Together with reference TRBV28 and TRBJ2-7, the CDR3 gives the full variable domain: DVKVTQSSRYLVKRTGEKVFLECVQDMDHENMFWYRQDPGLGLRLIYFSYDVKMKEKGDIPEGYSVSREKKERFSLILESASTNQTSMYLCASAYASGSSYEQYFGPGTRLTVT.

Judged by abundance, this clone is medium-sized. V usage is TRBV7-9 and J usage is TRBJ2-2; 12 bases agree with TRBD2. Germline V gene lookup returns CDR1 SEHNR and CDR2 FQNEAQ (reference sequence). This CDR3 has 17 amino acids. Trimming took 4 bases from V and 5 from J; bases not matched to a gene: 8. The CDR3 sequence is CASSSRTSGTLTGELFF. The CDR3 coding sequence is TGTGCCAGCAGCTCAAGGACTAGCGGGACACTGACCGGGGAGCTGTTTTTT.

In DNA, the CDR3 is TGTGCCAGCGGAACAGTAAATAGCAATCAGCCCCAGCATTTT. This sequence encodes CASGTVNSNQPQHF. The chain links TRBV2 to TRBJ1-5; the D is unclear. The CDR3 has 14 amino acids. Germline V CDR1 and CDR2: SNHLY, FYNNEI. Trimming left V 8 bases short and J 0 bases short, with 11 bases between.

The rearrangement uses TRBV5-5 and TRBJ2-7, with 7 bases fitting TRBD2. The CDR3 loop spans 13 amino acids. V was clipped by 4 bases and J by 6 bases; unmatched bases: 7. The V gene's germline CDR1 is SGHKS and CDR2 YYEKEE (reference sequence). The CDR3 sequence is CASSPVGGVEQYF. The CDR3 region has the DNA TGTGCCAGCAGCCCGGTTGGGGGGGTCGAGCAGTACTTC.

J is TRBJ1-3 and V is TRBV6-5; D unclear. V dropped 6 bases and J dropped 2 bases, with 14 bases sitting between them. From germline, CDR1 is MNHEY and CDR2 SVGAGI. This CDR3 has 15 amino acids. The CDR3 spells CASRPTGRAGNTIYF. CDR3 sequence (DNA): TGTGCCAGCAGACCGACGGGGAGAGCTGGAAACACCATATATTTT.

The DNA of the CDR3 is TGTGCCAGCAGTTACCGACCACCAGCGGCTGGAAACACCATATATTTT. Translated, it gives CASSYRPPAAGNTIYF. This chain connects TRBV6-5 to TRBJ1-3; D ambiguous. Per the germline V gene, CDR1 is MNHEY and CDR2 is SVGAGI. Trimming left V 2 bases short and J 2 bases short, with 13 bases between. The CDR3 covers 16 residues.

This rearrangement joins TRBV28 to TRBJ2-3, with TRBD1 matching over 8 bases. V was clipped by 7 bases and J by 4 bases; unmatched bases: 10. This CDR3 region has 15 residues. CDR1 is MDHEN, CDR2 SYDVKM, per germline. The CDR3, as DNA: TGTGCCAGCACCCCTTTGAGGACAGGGTCAGATACGCAGTATTTT. Its translation is CASTPLRTGSDTQYF.

This clone qualifies as medium-sized. The genes are TRBV2 and TRBJ1-5; TRBD1 might be the D (5 bases). The germline V gene encodes CDR1 SNHLY and CDR2 FYNNEI. V gave up 7 bases and J gave up 0 bases, with 13 bases separating them. This CDR3 is built from 15 residues. The DNA of the CDR3 is TGTGCCAGCAAAGGGGTAATAGGTAGCAATCAGCCCCAGCATTTT. Translation gives CASKGVIGSNQPQHF.

The gene calls are TRBV28 and TRBJ2-2; D remains ambiguous. Trimming cost V 9 bases and J 3 bases, with 8 bases left between them. This CDR3 region has 12 residues. Germline CDR1 MDHEN, CDR2 SYDVKM. The CDR3 region is CASPTHTGELFF. The CDR3 nucleotides are TGTGCCAGTCCTACCCACACCGGGGAGCTGTTTTTT.